This T cell receptor (beta chain) originates from a study of shared clonotypes between healthy human individuals. Study context: The donor group consisted of two women and a few men, aged 18 to 49. Study outcomes and limitations: Rarefaction showed sorted-subset sequencing was incomplete despite large depth.

The J segment lost 2 bases and the V segment lost 4 bases, leaving 7 bases of the junction unmatched. Germline V gene data show CDR1 as SGHRS and CDR2 as YFSETQ. The CDR3 length is 15 residues. With regard to this clone: What it binds is not known.

Methods used by the authors: In the immunoSEQ data, sequences were junction-only and lacked quality scores, so filtering differed. Libraries were prepared by immunoSEQ multiplex PCR; TCRdb keeps only in-frame clonotypes and omits some of them. V, J and clone size are taken as reported in that table, and D and trimming were inferred from the DNA itself. The table lists 2 million to 2.5 million clones, approximately 95% of them singletons. Input material: naive CD4+ T cells sorted from blood. Documented subset: CD45RA+ positively selected. The chain recombines TRBV5-1 with TRBJ2-7; 9 bases match TRBD2. The receptor was derived from a man aged 18 to 29 in good health. The CDR3 is CASSQEAGGAYEQYF. Written as DNA, the CDR3 is TGCGCCAGCAGCCAGGAGGCGGGAGGGGCCTACGAGCAGTACTTC.